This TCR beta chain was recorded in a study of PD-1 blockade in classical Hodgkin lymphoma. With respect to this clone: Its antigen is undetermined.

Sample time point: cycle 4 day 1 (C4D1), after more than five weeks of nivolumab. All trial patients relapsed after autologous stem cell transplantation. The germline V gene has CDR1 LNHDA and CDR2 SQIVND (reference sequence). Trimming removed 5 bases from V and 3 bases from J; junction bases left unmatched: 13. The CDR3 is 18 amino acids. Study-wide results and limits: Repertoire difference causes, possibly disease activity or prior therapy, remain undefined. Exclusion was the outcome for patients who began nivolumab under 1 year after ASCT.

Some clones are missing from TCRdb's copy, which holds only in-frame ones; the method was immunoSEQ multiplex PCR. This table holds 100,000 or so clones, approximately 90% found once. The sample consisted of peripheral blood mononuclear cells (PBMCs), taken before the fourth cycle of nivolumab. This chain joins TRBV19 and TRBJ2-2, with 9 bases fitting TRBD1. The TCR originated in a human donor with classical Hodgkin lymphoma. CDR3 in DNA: TGTGCCAGTAGTCCCTCGGGACAGGGACTGGTGGACACCGGGGAGCTGTTTTTT. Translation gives CASSPSGQGLVDTGELFF.